The 14 T cell receptor beta chains listed next were all sequenced from one sample in a study of tumor-infiltrating lymphocytes in primary liver carcinoma. The source material, about 20-30 mg of unsorted bulk tissue, was used to co-extract RNA and DNA. A constant-region primer primed TCR beta cDNA synthesis from about 530 ng of total RNA. Three-round nested multiplex PCR performed with slightly modified ARM-PCR produced the TCR beta libraries. Forward primers for TRBV1-TRBV30 and a C-beta reverse primer served the first two PCR rounds, at about 10 cycles each. TCRdb re-called the multiplex PCR reads through MiXCR, storing one row per CDR3 protein. The table shows roughly 45,000 distinct CDR3 sequences, with over 65% occurring only once. The sequencing sample was made of liver tumor tissue from sampling region 5. Subset given: tumor region T5, tumor centre. The origin of the receptors is a man in his forties with primary liver carcinoma and hepatitis B virus infection.

With respect to this clonotype: One junction end does not reproduce the germline sequence, and a read error may be involved. This sequence joins TRBV6-1 and TRBJ2-7, with unresolved D. Germline V CDR1 and CDR2: MNHNS, SASEGT. The CDR3 length is 13 residues. CDR3 in DNA: TGTGCCAACAGTCAATGGGTTTTCTACGAACAGCACTTC. Translation: CANSQWVFYEQHF.

Remarks on this clonotype: The junction departs from germline at one end; a sequencing error may be responsible. CDR3 sequence (DNA): TGCGCCAGCTGCTTGGAGGGAAGTGAAGCTTTCTTT. Translated, it gives CASCLEGSEAFF. The chain uses TRBV5-1 and TRBJ1-1; D gene uncertain. The CDR3 totals 12 residues. Germline assignment: CDR1 SGHRS and CDR2 YFSETQ.

This clonotype was seen once. Compared with germline, one end of the junction differs, possibly owing to a read error. CDR3 region: CASSLGRGNTRELFF. The CDR3 DNA reads as TGTGCCAGCAGCTTGGGACGGGGGAACACCAGGGAGCTGTTTTTT. The chain joins TRBV5-4 to TRBJ2-2, with a possible D match to TRBD2 (6 bases). The CDR3 is made up of 15 amino acids. The germline V gene has CDR1 SGHNT and CDR2 YYREEE (reference sequence).

In the case of this clonotype: Its ends do not fully match the called genes, so a read error is possible. This chain joins TRBV11-1 and TRBJ2-5; D perhaps matches TRBD2 (6 bases). The CDR3 extends over 13 amino acids. The germline gives CDR1 SGHAT, CDR2 FQDESV (reference sequence). The CDR3 DNA reads as TGTGCCAGCAGCAGCACTAGAGGCGGGACCCAGTGCTTC. Its translation is CASSSTRGGTQCF. Full variable domain (outside the CDR3, taken from reference TRBV11-1 and TRBJ2-5): EAEVAQSPRYKITEKSQAVAFWCDPISGHATLYWYRQILGQGPELLVQFQDESVVDDSQLPKDRFSAERLKGVDSTLKIQPAELGDSAMYLCASSSTRGGTQCFGPGTRLLVL.

With regard to this clonotype: One junction end disagrees with the germline gene, perhaps due to a read error. The rearrangement links TRBV29-1 to TRBJ2-7, with D unresolved. The CDR3 has 14 amino acids. The germline V gene encodes CDR1 SQVTM and CDR2 ANQGSEA. The CDR3 DNA reads TGCAGCACCTGGTCCTCAGGCAGCTCCTACGAACAGTACTTC. This encodes CSTWSSGSSYEQYF.

For this clonotype: The junction departs from germline at one end; a sequencing error may be responsible. The rearrangement links TRBV6-6 to TRBJ2-7; 10 bases are shared with TRBD2. The germline gives CDR1 MNHNY, CDR2 SVGAGI (reference sequence). CDR3 length: 15 amino acids. CDR3 sequence (DNA): TGTACCATCAGTTACGGGGCTAGCGGGAGATACGAGCAGTACTTT. Protein product: CTISYGASGRYEQYF.

As for this clonotype: One end of the junction varies from germline; a read error may be responsible. V and J are TRBV11-2 and TRBJ2-7; D gene unclear. CDR1 is SGHAT and CDR2 is FQNNGV in the germline V gene. The CDR3 length is 15 residues. CDR3 nucleotides: TGTACCAGCAGCCTATCTGTGGGAATACCCTACGAGCAGTATTTC. Translation: CTSSLSVGIPYEQYF.

This chain links TRBV5-4 with TRBJ2-1; a possible D gene is TRBD2 (6 bases). Germline V CDR1 and CDR2: SGHNT, YYREEE (reference sequence). V was trimmed by 4 bases and J by 8 bases, leaving 19 bases between them. The CDR3 runs to 15 residues. The CDR3 sequence: CASSGRLVGYDEQFF. The CDR3 DNA is TGTGCCAGCAGCGGTCGACTAGTGGGGTACGATGAGCAGTTCTTC. Using reference TRBV5-4 and TRBJ2-1 for the parts outside the CDR3, the full variable domain is ETGVTQSPTHLIKTRGQQVTLRCSSQSGHNTVSWYQQALGQGPQFIFQYYREEENGRGNFPPRFSGLQFPNYSSELNVNALELDDSALYLCASSGRLVGYDEQFFGPGTRLTVL.

A note on this clonotype: Likely a read error: the CDR3 ends without its conserved phenylalanine or tryptophan. V and J are TRBV10-2 and TRBJ2-5, with a possible D match to TRBD2 (7 bases). CDR3 length: 15 residues. Trimming stripped 0 bases from V and 4 bases from J, with 12 bases between. Germline V CDR1 and CDR2: WSHSY, SAAADI. Here the CDR3 reads CASSESERGGETQYL. In DNA form, the CDR3 reads TGCGCCAGCAGTGAGTCGGAAAGGGGGGGAGAGACCCAGTACCTT.

V is TRBV29-1 and J is TRBJ2-1, with 8 bases that match TRBD2. V lost 7 bases to trimming and J lost 8 bases; unmatched junction nucleotides: 13. The germline gives CDR1 SQVTM, CDR2 ANQGSEA. This CDR3 spans 14 amino acids. This chain's CDR3 is CSAAPAGESDEQFF. CDR3 nucleotide sequence: TGCAGCGCGGCTCCAGCGGGAGAATCCGATGAGCAGTTCTTC.

The genes are TRBV7-3 and TRBJ2-7; 15 positions agree with TRBD2. The V gene end was trimmed by 5 bases and the J gene end by 6 bases; junction bases not matched to a gene: 2. This CDR3 has 14 residues. Germline CDR1 and CDR2: SGHTA and FQGTGA. CDR3 amino acids: CASSLGLAGGEQYF. The CDR3 DNA is TGTGCCAGCAGCCTGGGACTAGCGGGAGGCGAGCAGTACTTC. The variable domain in full, with the rest retrieved from reference TRBV7-3 and TRBJ2-7, is GAGVSQTPSNKVTEKGKYVELRCDPISGHTALYWYRQSLGQGPEFLIYFQGTGAADDSGLPNDRFFAVRPEGSVSTLKIQRTERGDSAVYLCASSLGLAGGEQYFGPGTRLTVT.

This clonotype was observed many times. The rearrangement links TRBV30 to TRBJ2-3; the D is unclear. CDR3 length equals 16 residues. Germline V lookup: CDR1 GTSNPN, CDR2 SVGIG (reference sequence). The germline V and J ends were trimmed by 5 bases and 0 bases, with 18 bases remaining between them. CDR3 DNA: TGTGCCTGGGCGTCTTTTTGGGGTACGAGCACAGATACGCAGTATTTT. Translating it yields CAWASFWGTSTDTQYF. The whole variable domain, remainder taken from reference TRBV30 and TRBJ2-3, is SQTIHQWPATLVQPVGSPLSLECTVEGTSNPNLYWYRQAAGRGLQLLFYSVGIGQISSEVPQNLSASRPQDRQFILSSKKLLLSDSGFYLCAWASFWGTSTDTQYFGPGTRLTVL.

Comments on this clonotype: This may be a read error, as it is one base from a much larger clone. This rearrangement joins TRBV28 to TRBJ2-5; unclear D gene. CDR1 and CDR2 (germline): MDHEN, SYDVKM. The CDR3 contains 13 residues. The V gene lost 5 bases and the J gene lost 5 bases, with 12 bases spanning the gap. CDR3 nucleotides: TGTGCCAGCAGTCGGGTTGGCCCGGAGACCCAGTACTTC. It is translated as CASSRVGPETQYF.

On this clonotype itself: Given the absence of the conserved phenylalanine or tryptophan at the CDR3 end, a read error is likely. V is TRBV14 and J is TRBJ2-7; 7 bases agree with TRBD2. Germline-derived CDR1 and CDR2 are SGHDN and FVKESK. The CDR3 totals 15 residues. The CDR3 nucleotides read TGTACCAGCAGCCAATATAGCGGGTTTACCTACGATCAGTACATC. It encodes CTSSQYSGFTYDQYI.